These 2 T cell receptor beta chains came from one sample sequenced in a study of cytomegalovirus exposure and HLA in healthy donors. Generated by immunoSEQ multiplex PCR, the TCRdb table keeps only in-frame clones and is missing some. The sample carries about 250,000 clones, over 75% recorded once. The sequencing sample was made of PBMCs. These receptors all stem from a man aged 18-30 years in good health and CMV-seropositive.

J is TRBJ2-1 and V is TRBV5-4; 8 bases agree with TRBD1. Germline trimming cut 5 bases from V and 7 bases from J; bases unmatched to any gene: 14. Germline lookup yields CDR1 SGHNT and CDR2 YYREEE (reference sequence). The CDR3 has 16 amino acids. The CDR3 loop reads CASRRPDRGSRNEQFF. DNA for the CDR3: TGTGCCAGCAGACGTCCCGACAGGGGATCTAGGAATGAGCAGTTCTTC. Supplemented by reference TRBV5-4 and TRBJ2-1, the full variable domain reads ETGVTQSPTHLIKTRGQQVTLRCSSQSGHNTVSWYQQALGQGPQFIFQYYREEENGRGNFPPRFSGLQFPNYSSELNVNALELDDSALYLCASRRPDRGSRNEQFFGPGTRLTVL.

V and J are TRBV4-1 and TRBJ2-7; 8 nucleotides match TRBD2. J was trimmed by 6 bases and V by 1 base; bases with no gene match: 11. Germline V gives CDR1 MGHRA, CDR2 YSYEKL. CDR3 length: 16 residues. CDR3 loop: CASSQVSPAGVVEQYF. For the CDR3, the DNA is TGCGCCAGCAGCCAAGTTTCCCCAGCGGGAGTTGTCGAGCAGTACTTC.